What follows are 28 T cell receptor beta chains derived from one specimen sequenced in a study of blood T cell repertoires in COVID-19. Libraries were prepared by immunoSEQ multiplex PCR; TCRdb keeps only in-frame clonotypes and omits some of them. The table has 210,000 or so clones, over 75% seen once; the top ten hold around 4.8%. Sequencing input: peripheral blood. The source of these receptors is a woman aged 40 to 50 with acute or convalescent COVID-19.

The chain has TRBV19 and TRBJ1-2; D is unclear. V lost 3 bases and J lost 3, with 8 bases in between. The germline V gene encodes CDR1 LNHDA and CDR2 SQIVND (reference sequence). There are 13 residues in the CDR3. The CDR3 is CASSIADYYGYTF. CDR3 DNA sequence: TGTGCCAGTAGTATCGCAGATTACTATGGCTACACCTTC.

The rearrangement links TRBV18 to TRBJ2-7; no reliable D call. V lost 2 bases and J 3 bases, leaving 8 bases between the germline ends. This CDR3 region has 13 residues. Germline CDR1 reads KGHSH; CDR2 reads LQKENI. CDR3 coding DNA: TGTGCCAGCTCACCAGGCCAGTACTACGAGCAGTACGTC. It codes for CASSPGQYYEQYV.

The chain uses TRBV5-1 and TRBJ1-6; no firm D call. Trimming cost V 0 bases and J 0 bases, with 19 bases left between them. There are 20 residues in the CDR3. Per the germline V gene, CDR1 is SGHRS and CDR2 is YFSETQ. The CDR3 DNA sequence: TGCGCCAGCAGCTTGGCCCCGGTTATTCGAGAGAGCTCCTATAATTCACCCCTCCACTTT. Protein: CASSLAPVIRESSYNSPLHF.

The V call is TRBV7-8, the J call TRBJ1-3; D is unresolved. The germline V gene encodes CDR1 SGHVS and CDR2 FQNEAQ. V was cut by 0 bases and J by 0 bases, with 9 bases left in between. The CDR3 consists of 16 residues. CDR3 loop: CASSLAGVLSGNTIYF. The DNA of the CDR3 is TGTGCCAGCAGCTTAGCCGGGGTTCTCTCTGGAAACACCATATATTTT.

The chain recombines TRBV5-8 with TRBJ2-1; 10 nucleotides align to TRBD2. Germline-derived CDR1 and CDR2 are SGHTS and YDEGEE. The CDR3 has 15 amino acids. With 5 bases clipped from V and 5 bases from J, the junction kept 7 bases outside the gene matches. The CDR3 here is CASSFPGLANNEQFF. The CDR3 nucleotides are TGTGCCAGCAGTTTTCCGGGACTAGCGAACAATGAGCAGTTCTTC.

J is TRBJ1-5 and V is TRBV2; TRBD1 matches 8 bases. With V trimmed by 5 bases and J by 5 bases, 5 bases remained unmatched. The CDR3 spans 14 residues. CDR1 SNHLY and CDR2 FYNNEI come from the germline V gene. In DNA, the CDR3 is TGTGCCAGCAGTTACGGACAGGGCGATCAGCCCCAGCATTTT. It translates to CASSYGQGDQPQHF.

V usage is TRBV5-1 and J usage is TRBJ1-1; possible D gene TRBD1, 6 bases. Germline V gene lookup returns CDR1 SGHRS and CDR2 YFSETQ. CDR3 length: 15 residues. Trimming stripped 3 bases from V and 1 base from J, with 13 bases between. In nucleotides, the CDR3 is TGCGCCAGCAGCTATTTGACAGGTTCGAACACTGAAGCTTTCTTT. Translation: CASSYLTGSNTEAFF.

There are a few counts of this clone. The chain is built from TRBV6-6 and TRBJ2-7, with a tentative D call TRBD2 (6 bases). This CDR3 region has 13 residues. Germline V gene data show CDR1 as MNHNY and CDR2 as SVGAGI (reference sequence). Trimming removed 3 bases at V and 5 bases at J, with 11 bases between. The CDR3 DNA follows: TGTGCCAGCAGTTATAGCGGTACGCACGAGCAGTACGTC. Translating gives CASSYSGTHEQYV.

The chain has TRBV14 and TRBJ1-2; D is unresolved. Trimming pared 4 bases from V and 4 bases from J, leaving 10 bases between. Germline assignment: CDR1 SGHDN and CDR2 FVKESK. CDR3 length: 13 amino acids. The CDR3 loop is CASSLDGFYGYTF. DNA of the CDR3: TGTGCCAGCAGCCTAGACGGGTTCTATGGCTACACCTTC. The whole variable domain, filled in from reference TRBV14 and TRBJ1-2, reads EAGVTQFPSHSVIEKGQTVTLRCDPISGHDNLYWYRRVMGKEIKFLLHFVKESKQDESGMPNNRFLAERTGGTYSTLKVQPAELEDSGVYFCASSLDGFYGYTFGSGTRLTVV.

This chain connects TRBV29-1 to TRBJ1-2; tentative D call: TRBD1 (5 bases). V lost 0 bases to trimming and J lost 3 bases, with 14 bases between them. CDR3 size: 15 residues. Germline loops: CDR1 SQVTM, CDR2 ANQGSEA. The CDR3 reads CSVEDRRGRDYGYTF. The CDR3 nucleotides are TGCAGCGTTGAAGATCGTAGGGGCAGGGACTATGGCTACACCTTC.

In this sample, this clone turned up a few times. The CDR3 nucleotides read TGTGCCACCAGTGATTTGGACAGCCGGAACACCGGGGAGCTGTTTTTT. This gives the protein CATSDLDSRNTGELFF. The V gene is TRBV24-1, the J gene TRBJ2-2; a weak D match, TRBD1 (5 bases). The CDR3 covers 16 residues. The V gene's germline CDR1 is KGHDR and CDR2 SFDVKD. Trimming removed 0 bases from V and 1 base from J, with 8 bases in between.

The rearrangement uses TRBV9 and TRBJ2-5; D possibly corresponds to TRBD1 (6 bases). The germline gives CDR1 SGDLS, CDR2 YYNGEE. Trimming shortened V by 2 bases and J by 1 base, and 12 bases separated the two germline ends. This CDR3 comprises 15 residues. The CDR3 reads CASSVLTGPQETQYF. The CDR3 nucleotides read TGTGCCAGCAGCGTTCTCACAGGGCCCCAAGAGACCCAGTACTTC.

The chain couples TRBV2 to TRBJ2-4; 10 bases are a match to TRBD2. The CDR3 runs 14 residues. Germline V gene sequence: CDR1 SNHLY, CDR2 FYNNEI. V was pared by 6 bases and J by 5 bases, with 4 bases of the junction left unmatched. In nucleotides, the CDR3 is TGTGCCAGCAGAGGCCTAGCGGGGGAAAACATTCAGTACTTC. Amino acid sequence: CASRGLAGENIQYF.

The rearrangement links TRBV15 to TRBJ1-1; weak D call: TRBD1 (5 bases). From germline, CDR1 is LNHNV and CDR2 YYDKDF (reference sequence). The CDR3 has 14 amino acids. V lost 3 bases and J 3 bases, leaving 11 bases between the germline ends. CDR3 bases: TGTGCCACCAGCAGCCAGGGAGGGTACACTGAAGCTTTCTTT. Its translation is CATSSQGGYTEAFF. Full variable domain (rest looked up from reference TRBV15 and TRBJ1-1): DAMVIQNPRYQVTQFGKPVTLSCSQTLNHNVMYWYQQKSSQAPKLLFHYYDKDFNNEADTPDNFQSRRPNTSFCFLDIRSPGLGDTAMYLCATSSQGGYTEAFFGQGTRLTVV.

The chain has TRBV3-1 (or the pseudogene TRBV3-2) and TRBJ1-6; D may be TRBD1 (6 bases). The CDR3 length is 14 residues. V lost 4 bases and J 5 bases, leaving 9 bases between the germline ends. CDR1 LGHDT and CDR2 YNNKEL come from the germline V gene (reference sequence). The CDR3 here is CASSPGHDNSPLHF. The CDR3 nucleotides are TGTGCCAGCAGCCCGGGACATGATAATTCACCCCTCCACTTT.

The CDR3 DNA follows: TGCAGCGTGGGTCGGACAGGGGGCGGAAACACCATATATTTT. Protein: CSVGRTGGGNTIYF. The chain links TRBV29-1 to TRBJ1-3; TRBD1 agrees at 11 bases. The germline gives CDR1 SQVTM, CDR2 ANQGSEA. J gave up 4 bases and V 6 bases, and 5 bases lay outside the gene matches. The CDR3 runs 14 residues. Using reference TRBV29-1 and TRBJ1-3 for the parts outside the CDR3, the full variable domain is SAVISQKPSRDICQRGTSLTIQCQVDSQVTMMFWYRQQPGQSLTLIATANQGSEATYESGFVIDKFPISRPNLTFSTLTVSNMSPEDSSIYLCSVGRTGGGNTIYFGEGSWLTVV.

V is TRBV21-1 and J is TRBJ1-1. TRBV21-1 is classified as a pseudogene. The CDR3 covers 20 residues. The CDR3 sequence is CASSPSCPFRGGRAGTEAFF. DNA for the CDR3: TGTGCCAGCAGCCCCTCCTGCCCATTTAGGGGGGGTCGGGCTGGCACTGAAGCTTTCTTT.

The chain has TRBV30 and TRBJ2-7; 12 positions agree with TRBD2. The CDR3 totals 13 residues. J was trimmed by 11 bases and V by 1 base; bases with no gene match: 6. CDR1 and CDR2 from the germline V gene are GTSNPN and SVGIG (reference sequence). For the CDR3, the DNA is TGTGCCTGGAGTGCGTCTAGCGGGGGGGCCAAGTACGTC. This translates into CAWSASSGGAKYV.

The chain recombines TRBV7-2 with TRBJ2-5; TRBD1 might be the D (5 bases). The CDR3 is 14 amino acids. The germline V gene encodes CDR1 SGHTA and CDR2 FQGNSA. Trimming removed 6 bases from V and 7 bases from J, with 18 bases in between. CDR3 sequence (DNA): TGTGCCAGCAGAGGGCGGCAGGGCTCTGGGACCCAGTACTTC. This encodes CASRGRQGSGTQYF.

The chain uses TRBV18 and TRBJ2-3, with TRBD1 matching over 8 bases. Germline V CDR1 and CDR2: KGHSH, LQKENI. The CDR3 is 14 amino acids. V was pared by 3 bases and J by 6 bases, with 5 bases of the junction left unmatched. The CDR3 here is CASSPYRQGDTQYF. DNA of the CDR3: TGTGCCAGCTCACCGTACCGACAGGGGGATACGCAGTATTTT.

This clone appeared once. This CDR3 is CASSYVLRTQYF. For the CDR3, the DNA is TGTGCCAGCAGTTACGTACTAAGGACCCAGTACTTC. The V gene is TRBV6-2 or TRBV6-3, the J gene TRBJ2-5; the D is unclear. There are 12 residues in the CDR3. V lost 2 bases and J 7 bases, leaving 8 bases between the germline ends. The V gene's germline CDR1 is MNHEY and CDR2 SVGEGT.

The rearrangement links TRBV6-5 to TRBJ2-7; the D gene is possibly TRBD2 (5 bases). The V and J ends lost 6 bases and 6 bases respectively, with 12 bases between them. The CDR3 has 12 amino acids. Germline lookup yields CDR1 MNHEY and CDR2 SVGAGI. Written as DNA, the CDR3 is TGTGCCAGCAGAGACGGCCGGGGCGAGCAGTACGTC. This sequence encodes CASRDGRGEQYV.

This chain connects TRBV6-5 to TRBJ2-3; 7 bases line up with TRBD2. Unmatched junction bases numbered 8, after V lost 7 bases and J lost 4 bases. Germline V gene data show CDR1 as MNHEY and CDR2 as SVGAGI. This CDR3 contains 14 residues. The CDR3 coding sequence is TGTGCCAGCATGGGGGGGTTAAGCGCAGATACGCAGTATTTT. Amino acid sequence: CASMGGLSADTQYF.

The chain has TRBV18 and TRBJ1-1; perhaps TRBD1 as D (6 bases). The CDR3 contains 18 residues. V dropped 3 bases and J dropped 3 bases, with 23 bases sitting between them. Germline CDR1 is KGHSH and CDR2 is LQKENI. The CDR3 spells CASSPSFTGWGTDTEAFF. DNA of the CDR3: TGTGCCAGCTCACCTTCATTCACAGGGTGGGGGACGGACACTGAAGCTTTCTTT.

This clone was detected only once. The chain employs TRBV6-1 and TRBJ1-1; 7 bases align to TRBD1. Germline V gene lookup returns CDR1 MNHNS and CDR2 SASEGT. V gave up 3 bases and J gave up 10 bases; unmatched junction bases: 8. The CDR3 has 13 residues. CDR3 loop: CASSDATGVRAFF. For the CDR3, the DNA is TGTGCCAGCAGTGACGCTACAGGGGTTCGAGCTTTCTTT.

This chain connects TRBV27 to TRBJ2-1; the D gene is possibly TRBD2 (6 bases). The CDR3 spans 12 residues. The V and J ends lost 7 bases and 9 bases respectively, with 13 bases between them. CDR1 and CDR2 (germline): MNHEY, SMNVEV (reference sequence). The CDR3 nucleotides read TGTGCCAGCACCCCGGGGGTCGGTGAGCAGTTCTTC. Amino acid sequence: CASTPGVGEQFF.

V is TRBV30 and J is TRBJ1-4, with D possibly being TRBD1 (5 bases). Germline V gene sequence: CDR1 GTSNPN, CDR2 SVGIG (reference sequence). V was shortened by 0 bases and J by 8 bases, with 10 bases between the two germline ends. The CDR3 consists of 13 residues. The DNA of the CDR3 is TGTGCCTGGAGTGTATGGGGCTCAGAAAAACTGTTTTTT. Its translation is CAWSVWGSEKLFF.

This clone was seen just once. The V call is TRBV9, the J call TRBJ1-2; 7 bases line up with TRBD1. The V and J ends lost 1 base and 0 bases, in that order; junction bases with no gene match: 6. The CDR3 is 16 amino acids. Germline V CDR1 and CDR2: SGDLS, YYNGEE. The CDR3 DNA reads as TGTGCCAGCAGCGTACCCAGGGACAGAACTAACTATGGCTACACCTTC. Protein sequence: CASSVPRDRTNYGYTF.